The TCR gamma chain described here comes from a study of γδ T cells in repeated Plasmodium falciparum infection. Study as a whole: Malian samples came from no-transmission periods or across acute febrile malaria episodes. General study results and limits: Repeated controlled infections reportedly drove waves of new clonotype selection in Vdelta2-negative, mostly Vdelta1+, gammadelta repertoires. Over time and infection, Vgamma9/Vdelta2+ repertoires remained highly stable and polyclonal.

With CATT, TCRdb re-called clones from the multiplex PCR reads. The repertoire has about 30,000 gamma-chain clones, approximately 1.4% of them found once; the top ten carry roughly a fifth. On this clone itself: Its antigen is not known. Translating this DNA gives a protein that differs at residue 8 from the TCRdb one, which belongs to a much larger clone; a read error is likely, and the protein shown is this translation.

Bulk repertoires came from Vgamma9/Vdelta2+ or Vdelta2-negative gammadelta T cells flow-sorted from PBMC. Germline V gene data show CDR1 as GITISATS and CDR2 as ISYDGTV (reference sequence). The CDR3 is 11 amino acids. The chain couples TRGV9 to TRGJP2. TCRdb does not report a J gene; here it was assigned by matching the DNA to germline references. This sequence originates from a pool of human donors (malaria-infected and uninfected, not separated). Sequencing was performed on gamma-delta T cells from blood. The DNA of the CDR3 is TGTGCCTTGTGGGCTGATTGGGTCAAGACGTTT. Protein product: CALWADWVKTF.